This T cell receptor (beta chain) was recovered during a study of CD8 T cells in Susac syndrome. The RNA input was roughly 0.45 to 1 ug, and it was reverse transcribed with random hexamers. TCRdb itself ran the immunoSEQ multiplex PCR reads through MiXCR, one entry per CDR3 protein. Of 150,000 to 250,000 distinct CDR3 sequences in the sample, 90% to 95% were seen once. In contrast to the negatively isolated CD8+ and CD4+ T cells, TEMRA cells were FACS-enriched. This receptor was identified in a human donor with multiple sclerosis. The material sequenced was CD4+ T cells from PBMCs.

CDR3 bases: TGTGCCACCAGTGACCGGGTAGCGAACACCGGGGAGCTGTTTTTT. This translates into CATSDRVANTGELFF. The V call is TRBV24-1, the J call TRBJ2-2, with D unclear. The CDR3 is 15 amino acids. The germline gives CDR1 KGHDR, CDR2 SFDVKD. The germline V and J ends were trimmed by 4 bases and 0 bases, with 8 bases remaining between them.